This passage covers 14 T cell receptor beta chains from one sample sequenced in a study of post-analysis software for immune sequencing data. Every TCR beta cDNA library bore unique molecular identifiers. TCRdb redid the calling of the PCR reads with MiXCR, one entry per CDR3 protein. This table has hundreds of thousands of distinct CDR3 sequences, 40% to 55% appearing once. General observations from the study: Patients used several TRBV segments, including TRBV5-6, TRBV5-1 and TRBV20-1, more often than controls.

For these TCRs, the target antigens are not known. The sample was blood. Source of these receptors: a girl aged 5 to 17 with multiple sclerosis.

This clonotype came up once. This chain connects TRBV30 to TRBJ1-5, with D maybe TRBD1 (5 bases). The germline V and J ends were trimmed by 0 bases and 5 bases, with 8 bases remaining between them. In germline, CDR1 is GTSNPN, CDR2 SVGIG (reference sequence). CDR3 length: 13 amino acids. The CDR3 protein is CAWSVLGDQPQHF. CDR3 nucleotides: TGTGCCTGGAGTGTATTGGGGGATCAGCCCCAGCATTTT. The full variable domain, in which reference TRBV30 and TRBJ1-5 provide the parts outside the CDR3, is SQTIHQWPATLVQPVGSPLSLECTVEGTSNPNLYWYRQAAGRGLQLLFYSVGIGQISSEVPQNLSASRPQDRQFILSSKKLLLSDSGFYLCAWSVLGDQPQHFGDGTRLSIL.

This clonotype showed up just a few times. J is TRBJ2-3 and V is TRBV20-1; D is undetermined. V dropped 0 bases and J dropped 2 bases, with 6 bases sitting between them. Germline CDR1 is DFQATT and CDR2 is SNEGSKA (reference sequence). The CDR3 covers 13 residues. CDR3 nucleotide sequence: TGCAGTGCTAGAGATGGAGACACAGATACGCAGTATTTT. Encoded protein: CSARDGDTDTQYF.

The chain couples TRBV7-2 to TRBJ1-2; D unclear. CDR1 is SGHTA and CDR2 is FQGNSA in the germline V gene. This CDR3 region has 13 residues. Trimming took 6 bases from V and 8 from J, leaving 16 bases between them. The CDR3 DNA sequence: TGTGCCAGCAGTTCCCCGGCCTCATGGGGCTACACCTTC. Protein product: CASSSPASWGYTF.

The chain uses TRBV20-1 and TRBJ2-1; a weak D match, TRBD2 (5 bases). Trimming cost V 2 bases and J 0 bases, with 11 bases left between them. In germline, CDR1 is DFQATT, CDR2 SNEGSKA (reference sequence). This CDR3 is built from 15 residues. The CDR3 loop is CSARTDSYSYNEQFF. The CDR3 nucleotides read TGCAGTGCTAGAACGGACTCTTACTCCTACAATGAGCAGTTCTTC.

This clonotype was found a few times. CDR3 protein: CASSLDTLDSDTQYF. For the CDR3, the DNA is TGTGCCAGCAGTTTGGACACTCTCGACTCAGATACGCAGTATTTT. The chain combines TRBV28 with TRBJ2-3; weak D call: TRBD1 (5 bases). Germline values: CDR1 MDHEN, CDR2 SYDVKM. This CDR3 has 15 amino acids. V lost 3 bases to trimming and J lost 4 bases, with 14 bases between them.

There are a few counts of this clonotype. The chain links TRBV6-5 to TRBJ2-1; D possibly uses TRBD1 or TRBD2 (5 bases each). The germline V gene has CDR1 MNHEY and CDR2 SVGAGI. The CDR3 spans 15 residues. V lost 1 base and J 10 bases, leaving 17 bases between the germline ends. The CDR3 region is CASSYFGRVEAEQFF. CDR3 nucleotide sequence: TGTGCCAGCAGTTACTTCGGCAGGGTGGAGGCAGAGCAGTTCTTC.

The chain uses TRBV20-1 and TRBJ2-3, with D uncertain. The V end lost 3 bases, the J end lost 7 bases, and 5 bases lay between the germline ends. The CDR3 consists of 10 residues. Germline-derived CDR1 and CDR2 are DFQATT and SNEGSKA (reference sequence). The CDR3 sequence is CSASDNTQYF. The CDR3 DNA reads TGCAGTGCTAGCGATAATACGCAGTATTTT.

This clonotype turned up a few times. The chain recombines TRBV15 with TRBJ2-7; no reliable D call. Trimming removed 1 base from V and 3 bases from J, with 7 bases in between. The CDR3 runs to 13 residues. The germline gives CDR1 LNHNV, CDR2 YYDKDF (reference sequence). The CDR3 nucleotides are TGTGCCACCAGCAGAGGCAGTAACTACGAGCAGTACTTC. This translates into CATSRGSNYEQYF.

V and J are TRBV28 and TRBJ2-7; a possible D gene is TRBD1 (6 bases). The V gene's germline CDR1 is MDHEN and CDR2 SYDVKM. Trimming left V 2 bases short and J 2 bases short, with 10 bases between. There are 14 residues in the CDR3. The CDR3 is CASSLTGSAYEQYF. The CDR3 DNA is TGTGCCAGCAGTTTAACAGGGTCCGCCTACGAGCAGTACTTC.

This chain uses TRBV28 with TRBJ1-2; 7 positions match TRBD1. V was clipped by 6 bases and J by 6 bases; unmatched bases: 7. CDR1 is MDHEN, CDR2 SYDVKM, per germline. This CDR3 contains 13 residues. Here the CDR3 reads CASSRGQKDGYTF. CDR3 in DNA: TGTGCCAGCAGCCGGGGACAGAAGGATGGCTACACCTTC.

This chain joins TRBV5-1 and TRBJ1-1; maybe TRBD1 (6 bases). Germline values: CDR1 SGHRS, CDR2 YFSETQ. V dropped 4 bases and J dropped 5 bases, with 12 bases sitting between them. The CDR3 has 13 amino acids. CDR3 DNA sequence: TGCGCCAGCAGCGCAGGGGTGTCGACTGAAGCTTTCTTT. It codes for CASSAGVSTEAFF.

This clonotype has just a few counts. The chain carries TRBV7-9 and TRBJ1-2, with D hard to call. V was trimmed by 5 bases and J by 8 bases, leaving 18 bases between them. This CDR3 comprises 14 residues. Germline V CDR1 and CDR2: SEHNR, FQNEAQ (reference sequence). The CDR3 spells CASSPPGPSTGYTF. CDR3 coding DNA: TGTGCCAGCAGCCCACCTGGACCCTCTACAGGCTACACCTTC. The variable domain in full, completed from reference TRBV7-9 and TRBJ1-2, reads DTGVSQNPRHKITKRGQNVTFRCDPISEHNRLYWYRQTLGQGPEFLTYFQNEAQLEKSRLLSDRFSAERPKGSFSTLEIQRTEQGDSAMYLCASSPPGPSTGYTFGSGTRLTVV.

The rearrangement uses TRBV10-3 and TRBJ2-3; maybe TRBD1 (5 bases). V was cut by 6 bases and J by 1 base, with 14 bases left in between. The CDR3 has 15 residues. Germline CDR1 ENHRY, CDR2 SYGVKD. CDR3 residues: CAIRETRAGTDTQYF. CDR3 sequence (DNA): TGTGCCATCAGGGAAACCAGGGCTGGCACAGATACGCAGTATTTT.

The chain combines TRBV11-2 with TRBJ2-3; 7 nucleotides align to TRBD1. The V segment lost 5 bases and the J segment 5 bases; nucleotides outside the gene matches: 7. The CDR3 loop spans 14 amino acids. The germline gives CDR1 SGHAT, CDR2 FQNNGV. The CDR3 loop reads CASSVFQGEDTQYF. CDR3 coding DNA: TGTGCCAGCAGCGTCTTCCAGGGGGAAGATACGCAGTATTTT.